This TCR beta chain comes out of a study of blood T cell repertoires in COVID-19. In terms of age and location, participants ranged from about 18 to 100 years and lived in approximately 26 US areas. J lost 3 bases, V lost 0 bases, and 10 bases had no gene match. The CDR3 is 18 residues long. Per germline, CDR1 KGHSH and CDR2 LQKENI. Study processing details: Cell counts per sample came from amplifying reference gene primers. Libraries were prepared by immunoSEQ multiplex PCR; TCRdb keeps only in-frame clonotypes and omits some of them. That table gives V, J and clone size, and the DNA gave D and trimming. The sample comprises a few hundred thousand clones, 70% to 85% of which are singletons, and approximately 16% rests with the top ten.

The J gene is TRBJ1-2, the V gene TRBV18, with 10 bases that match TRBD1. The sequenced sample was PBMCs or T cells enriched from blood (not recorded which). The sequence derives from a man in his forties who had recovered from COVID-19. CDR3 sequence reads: CASSPPWDRGESDYGYTF. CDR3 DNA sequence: TGTGCCAGCTCACCACCGTGGGACAGGGGCGAGTCGGACTATGGCTACACCTTC.